The 7 T cell receptor beta chains in this list originate from one sample, sequenced in a study of identical twins. TCRdb passed the 5' RACE reads through MiXCR, listing each CDR3 protein once. This sample has 1.5 million or so distinct CDR3 sequences, with less than 35% found just once. Source material: cord blood. These receptors all come from a newborn girl in good health.

V and J are TRBV2 and TRBJ2-7, with 11 nucleotides matching TRBD2. After removal of 10 bases from V and 4 bases from J, the junction contained 6 bases not matched to a gene. CDR1 and CDR2 (germline): SNHLY, FYNNEI. The CDR3 sequence is 13 residues long. For the CDR3, the DNA is TGTGCCACTTCCTGGACTAGCGGGTACGAGCAGTACTTC. Its translation is CATSWTSGYEQYF. Full variable domain (outside the CDR3, taken from reference TRBV2 and TRBJ2-7): EPEVTQTPSHQVTQMGQEVILRCVPISNHLYFYWYRQILGQKVEFLVSFYNNEISEKSEIFDDQFSVERPDGSNFTLKIRSTKLEDSAMYFCATSWTSGYEQYFGPGTRLTVT.

V usage is TRBV3-1 and J usage is TRBJ2-1, with D maybe TRBD1 (5 bases). The CDR3 is made up of 15 amino acids. Per the germline V gene, CDR1 is LGHDT and CDR2 is YNNKEL (reference sequence). Trimming removed 2 bases from V and 3 bases from J, with 11 bases in between. The CDR3, as DNA: TGTGCCAGCAGCCAAAAGGACACTATCTACAATGAGCAGTTCTTC. Amino acids: CASSQKDTIYNEQFF.

There are a few counts of this clonotype. This chain connects TRBV6-5 to TRBJ2-1; D is unclear. Between the trimmed V and J ends, which lost 8 bases and 5 bases, there was a span of 10 bases. The CDR3 is 12 residues long. From germline, CDR1 is MNHEY and CDR2 SVGAGI. CDR3 nucleotide sequence: TGTGCCAGCCAAACACCGAACAATGAGCAGTTCTTC. Translating it yields CASQTPNNEQFF.

The V and J genes are TRBV29-1 and TRBJ1-1, with D unresolved. This CDR3 is built from 13 residues. V lost 2 bases, J lost 1 base, and 8 bases lay in between. CDR1 is SQVTM, CDR2 ANQGSEA, per germline. The CDR3 spells CSVELRQNTEAFF. The CDR3 DNA is TGCAGCGTTGAACTAAGACAGAACACTGAAGCTTTCTTT.

The J gene is TRBJ2-1, the V gene TRBV5-1, with TRBD2 as a possible D gene (6 bases). Germline CDR1 is SGHRS and CDR2 is YFSETQ. Trimming left V 0 bases short and J 2 bases short, with 12 bases between. This CDR3 contains 16 residues. The CDR3 loop reads CASSLDAGTAYNEQFF. The DNA for the CDR3 is TGCGCCAGCAGCTTGGATGCGGGGACCGCCTACAATGAGCAGTTCTTC.

The chain joins TRBV4-1 to TRBJ2-3; 15 bases match TRBD2. The J segment lost 4 bases and the V segment lost 1 base, leaving 3 bases of the junction unmatched. This CDR3 region has 17 residues. CDR1 is MGHRA, CDR2 YSYEKL, per germline. The CDR3 DNA reads as TGCGCCAGCAGCCAAGGTTGGACTAGCGGGGGGGCAGATACGCAGTATTTT. Translating it yields CASSQGWTSGGADTQYF.

This rearrangement joins TRBV21-1 to TRBJ2-5; TRBD2, as called in the table, went unchecked against the DNA. The end of the DNA aligns better with TRBJ2-4, so the J call may be wrong. TRBV21-1 is labeled a pseudogene. The CDR3 covers 17 residues. This CDR3 is CASSTQLAQQTENIQYF. CDR3 sequence (DNA): TGTGCCAGCAGCACCCAACTAGCCCAGCAAACCGAAAACATTCAGTACTTC.